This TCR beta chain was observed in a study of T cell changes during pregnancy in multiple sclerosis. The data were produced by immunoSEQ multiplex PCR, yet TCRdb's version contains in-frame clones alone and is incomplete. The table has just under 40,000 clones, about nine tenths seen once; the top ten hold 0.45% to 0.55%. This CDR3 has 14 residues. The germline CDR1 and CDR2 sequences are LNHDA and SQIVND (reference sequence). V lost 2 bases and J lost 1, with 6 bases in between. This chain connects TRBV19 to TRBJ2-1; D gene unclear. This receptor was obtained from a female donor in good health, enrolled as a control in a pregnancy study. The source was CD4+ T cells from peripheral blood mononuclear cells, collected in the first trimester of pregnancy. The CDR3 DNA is TGTGCCAGTAGTATAACCAGATCCTACAATGAGCAGTTCTTC. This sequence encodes CASSITRSYNEQFF.